This TCR beta chain was observed in a study of a mutant IDH1 vaccine in newly diagnosed glioma. The time point is: baseline, week 1 (first vaccination visit). The treatment was: pre-vaccination baseline after standard-of-care therapy. Germline CDR1 SGHAT, CDR2 FQNNGV. V shed 1 base, J shed 7 bases, and the junction held 2 bases outside the gene matches. The CDR3 has 15 residues. Libraries were prepared by immunoSEQ multiplex PCR; TCRdb keeps only in-frame clonotypes and omits some of them. The profile shows tens of thousands of clones, 60% to 85% of them singletons. Sequencing used PBMCs, obtained from a glioma patient treated with radiotherapy, temozolomide or both. The V and J genes are TRBV11-2 and TRBJ2-5, with 14 positions matching TRBD2. The sequence was obtained from a woman aged 40 to 50 with glioma. Here the CDR3 DNA reads TGTGCCAGCAGCTTAGGGGGGACTAGCGGGGGGACCCAGTACTTC. Amino acids: CASSLGGTSGGTQYF.